Detailed here is one T cell receptor beta chain. Its antigen has not been determined. Base qualities are missing; no much larger clone stands one base away. The data belong to a study of OX40 agonist ivuxolimab in advanced cancers. At the level of the whole study: Ivuxolimab was a fully human IgG2 agonistic monoclonal antibody targeting the costimulatory receptor OX40 (CD134). Intravenous ivuxolimab was administered to patients every 2 weeks at six dose levels: 0.01, 0.1, 0.3, 1.5, 3 and 10 mg/kg. Of the approximately 50 dose-escalation patients, hepatocellular carcinoma was present in around 19, melanoma in roughly 15, renal cell carcinoma in 9 and head and neck cancer in 9. A male proportion of 82.7% and a mean age of 60 years, ranging from roughly 20 to 80, were recorded for the dose-escalation cohort. Prior anti-PD-1, anti-PD-L1 or anti-CTLA-4 therapy was permitted, and checkpoint inhibitors had been received by about 37% of dose-escalation patients. Partial responses were achieved by three dose-escalation patients, of whom one had hepatocellular carcinoma and two had cutaneous melanoma. The point of sequencing TCRbeta in the periphery was to test whether ivuxolimab changed TCR sequence diversity and drove clonal T-cell expansion. The paper reports the monotherapy dose-escalation portion (N = 52 patients) of the phase I ivuxolimab trial. General conclusions and limits of the study: After ivuxolimab, CD8+ T cells had more expanded clones than CD4+ T cells on average. In the 0.1-3.0 mg/kg groups, partial responders were among the patients with the lowest normalized peripheral clonal expansion, particularly in CD8+ T cells. The antigen specificity of the peripheral T cells that underwent clonal expansion was not determined. Low levels of normalized T-cell clonal expansion were also seen in some patients who did not respond. At doses of 0.1 to 3.0 mg/kg, clonal expansion of both CD4+ and CD8+ T cells in blood was seen between baseline and week 6.

The trial excluded patients who had a history of autoimmune disease or were on systemic immunosuppression. Peripheral blood for TCR sequencing was collected from all dose cohorts at baseline, on cycle 4 day 1, and on cycle 7 day 1. Samples were obtained from an open-label, multicenter, first-in-human phase I dose-escalation trial of ivuxolimab. Adults with locally advanced or metastatic head and neck squamous cell, hepatocellular, melanoma or renal cell carcinoma were enrolled in the trial. Before TCR sequencing, CD4+ T cells and CD8+ T cells were sorted from peripheral blood as separate populations. CDR1 MNHNS and CDR2 SASEGT are derived from the germline V gene. Relative to germline, V is 0 bases shorter and J is 0 bases shorter, with 15 bases between their ends. The CDR3 sequence holds 19 residues, the cysteine and phenylalanine included. The read is trimmed to its CDR3 DNA, 57 bases read in frame from base 1.

For sequencing of the TCRbeta CDR3 region, genomic DNA was extracted from the sorted cells. The immunoSEQ Assay was used for sequencing of TCRbeta CDR3 regions. The table comes from immuneACCESS by way of TCRdb, which keeps in-frame sequences with V and J called. Part of the clones is missing from these tables; in studies checked, under half for an unresolved V gene and the rest for unknown reasons. Recorded for this sample are 73,000 or so clones; around 85% of them occurred a single time. Less than 0.8% of the sample is taken by the ten largest. The TCR sequence derives from an adult with an advanced solid tumor such as melanoma, head and neck, liver or kidney cancer. Recombination joined TRBV6-1 with TRBJ1-6, with TRBD1 tentatively as D gene (5 bases match). The sample here was CD4+ or CD8+ T cells sorted from blood, taken in a trial of the OX40 agonist ivuxolimab. CDR3 sequence: CASSEAFGDGSSYNSPLHF. The nucleotides are TGTGCCAGCAGTGAAGCGTTTGGGGACGGGAGCTCCTATAATTCACCCCTCCACTTT.